This is a list of T cell receptor beta chains from one sample in a study of T cell repertoires in cytomegalovirus infection. What these receptors recognize is not known. MiXCR, run by TCRdb on the reads, gives a single entry per CDR3 protein. The table includes hundreds of thousands of distinct CDR3 sequences, about 33% detected once. The starting material was cultured PBMCs, obtained from culture after CMV antigen stimulation. Receptors were obtained from a human donor in good health (CMV status not recorded). Some clones in this sample may be carry-over from other donors' samples. CDR3s include the opening cysteine and the closing phenylalanine or tryptophan. D genes are given only for firm matches. Some rows mark clone size as missing; the rest say once, few, many or name a class of expanded clone.

TRBV7-2,many,TRBJ2-3,NA,CASSLLFRARGTDTQYF,TGTGCCAGCAGCTTACTCTTCAGGGCAAGGGGCACAGATACGCAGTATTTT
TRBV4-3,NA,TRBJ2-7,NA,CASSQDGGGNSYEQYF,TGCGCCAGCAGCCAAGATGGGGGCGGAAACTCCTACGAGCAGTACTTC
TRBV11-2,once,TRBJ2-3,NA,CASSLEAGNTDTQYF,TGTGCCAGCAGCCTAGAGGCGGGAAACACAGATACGCAGTATTTT
TRBV5-4,NA,TRBJ1-1,NA,CASSWGGRLMNTEAFF,TGTGCCAGCAGCTGGGGGGGCAGGCTCATGAACACTGAAGCTTTCTTT
TRBV7-3,NA,TRBJ2-1,NA,CASSPITGSSYNEQFF,TGTGCCAGCAGCCCAATAACCGGGAGCTCCTACAATGAGCAGTTCTTC
TRBV2,few,TRBJ2-1,TRBD2,CATAPGAGVINEQFF,TGTGCCACCGCGCCCGGGGCGGGAGTAATCAATGAGCAGTTCTTC
TRBV6-1,NA,TRBJ2-1,TRBD1,CASRARGLLNEQFF,TGTGCCAGCAGGGCGAGGGGGCTCCTCAATGAGCAGTTCTTC
TRBV12-3/TRBV12-4,NA,TRBJ1-5,NA,CASSSAVEGPQHF,TGTGCCAGCAGTTCCGCTGTCGAGGGGCCCCAGCATTTT
TRBV27,NA,TRBJ2-5,NA,CASSSRSVEETQYF,TGTGCCAGCAGTTCCCGATCAGTCGAGGAGACCCAGTACTTC
TRBV29-1,few,TRBJ1-2,TRBD1,CSARTGDGYTF,TGCAGCGCCCGGACAGGGGATGGCTACACCTTC
TRBV4-1,NA,TRBJ2-7,TRBD1,CASSQDPVPGQGGEQYF,TGCGCCAGCAGCCAAGATCCCGTGCCGGGACAGGGTGGCGAGCAGTACTTC
TRBV4-1,few,TRBJ2-1,TRBD2,CASSQEGGLAGYNEQFF,TGCGCCAGCAGCCAAGAGGGGGGGCTAGCGGGGTACAATGAGCAGTTCTTC
TRBV7-2,NA,TRBJ1-1,NA,CASSLALTGGTEAFF,TGTGCCAGCAGCTTGGCACTGACAGGAGGCACTGAAGCTTTCTTT
TRBV7-3,few,TRBJ2-1,TRBD2,CASSLSLAGIYLNEQFF,TGTGCCAGCAGCTTATCCCTAGCGGGAATATATCTTAATGAGCAGTTCTTC
TRBV28,few,TRBJ1-4,TRBD1,CASSFAGGGQFNEKLFF,TGTGCCAGCAGTTTCGCTGGGGGGGGACAGTTTAATGAAAAACTGTTTTTT
TRBV7-6,NA,TRBJ2-1,TRBD2,CASSNSGRKSSYNEQFF,TGTGCCAGCAGCAATAGCGGGAGGAAAAGCTCCTACAATGAGCAGTTCTTC
TRBV6-2/TRBV6-3,NA,TRBJ1-5,NA,CASSSLDASNQPQHF,TGTGCCAGCAGTTCCCTCGATGCAAGCAATCAGCCCCAGCATTTT
TRBV13,few,TRBJ2-2,TRBD1,CASSLGSDRVVSLFF,TGTGCCAGCAGCCTAGGGTCGGACAGGGTGGTGTCGCTGTTTTTT
TRBV11-3,NA,TRBJ2-5,TRBD2,CASSVSGSQETQYF,TGTGCCAGCAGCGTGAGCGGGAGCCAAGAGACCCAGTACTTC
TRBV28,NA,TRBJ2-1,TRBD2,CATGLAGVNEQFF,TGTGCCACGGGACTAGCGGGAGTCAATGAGCAGTTCTTC
TRBV7-2,many,TRBJ2-3,TRBD1,CASRRGQNTDTQYF,TGTGCCAGCCGCAGGGGACAGAACACAGATACGCAGTATTTT
TRBV12-3/TRBV12-4,NA,TRBJ2-1,NA,CASSSQLTRFNEQFF,TGTGCCAGCAGCTCACAACTCACTAGATTCAATGAGCAGTTCTTC
TRBV11-3,few,TRBJ2-1,TRBD1,CASSLGQGHNEQFF,TGTGCCAGCAGCTTAGGACAGGGGCACAATGAGCAGTTCTTC
TRBV7-2,many,TRBJ2-3,TRBD1,CASSRRQGEDTQYF,TGTGCCAGCAGCAGGAGACAGGGCGAAGATACGCAGTATTTT
TRBV4-1,NA,TRBJ2-2,NA,CASSQDVPVGVGTGELFF,TGCGCCAGCAGCCAAGATGTACCCGTAGGGGTGGGTACCGGGGAGCTGTTTTTT
TRBV20-1,few,TRBJ2-1,TRBD2,CSARGLADYNEQFF,TGCAGTGCTAGAGGACTAGCGGATTACAATGAGCAGTTCTTC
TRBV6-2/TRBV6-3,few,TRBJ2-1,TRBD2,CASSYPGLAGEWFF,TGTGCCAGCAGTTACCCGGGACTAGCGGGAGAGTGGTTCTTC
TRBV11-3,NA,TRBJ2-2,TRBD2,CASSLGGTSGSGTGELFF,TGTGCCAGCAGCTTAGGGGGGACTAGCGGGAGCGGGACCGGGGAGCTGTTTTTT
TRBV11-2,NA,TRBJ1-4,TRBD1,CASSGTDRANEKLFF,TGTGCCAGCAGCGGAACGGACAGGGCTAATGAAAAACTGTTTTTT
TRBV20-1,NA,TRBJ2-3,TRBD2,CSASWIAGGPSTDTQYF,TGCAGTGCTAGTTGGATAGCGGGAGGCCCGAGCACAGATACGCAGTATTTT
TRBV4-3,NA,TRBJ2-5,NA,CASSHRTGETQYF,TGCGCCAGCAGCCACCGGACTGGAGAGACCCAGTACTTC
TRBV7-2,NA,TRBJ2-7,NA,CASSLGMVYEQYF,TGTGCCAGCAGCTTAGGGATGGTCTACGAGCAGTACTTC
TRBV15,few,TRBJ2-2,TRBD2,CATSPAGGDTGELFF,TGTGCCACCAGCCCAGCGGGAGGGGACACCGGGGAGCTGTTTTTT
TRBV19,NA,TRBJ2-6,TRBD1,CASRSGGGGANVLTF,TGTGCCAGTAGATCAGGGGGCGGTGGGGCCAACGTCCTGACTTTC
TRBV7-2,many,TRBJ2-1,TRBD2,CASLAGVNEQFF,TGTGCCAGTCTAGCGGGAGTCAATGAGCAGTTCTTC